A single sample is the source of the 28 T cell receptor beta chains below, sequenced in a study of shared clonotypes between healthy human individuals. TCRdb keeps only in-frame clones here, not all; method: immunoSEQ multiplex PCR. The table shows 2 million to 3 million clones, with approximately 93% occurring only once. The sample taken for sequencing was naive CD4+ T cells from PBMCs. Subset meaning: CD45RA+ positively selected. These receptors all stem from a young man in good health. Some clones in this sample may be carry-over from other donors' samples.

V and J are TRBV29-1 and TRBJ2-7; 7 nucleotides align to TRBD2. The CDR3 runs 12 residues. The V segment lost 8 bases and the J segment 2 bases; nucleotides outside the gene matches: 6. The germline V gene encodes CDR1 SQVTM and CDR2 ANQGSEA. The CDR3 here is CSISGVTYEQYF. DNA of the CDR3: TGCAGCATAAGCGGGGTGACCTACGAGCAGTACTTC.

The rearrangement links TRBV30 to TRBJ1-2; tentative D call: TRBD1 (6 bases). V was cut by 1 base and J by 8 bases, with 11 bases left in between. CDR3 length equals 12 residues. From germline, CDR1 is GTSNPN and CDR2 SVGIG (reference sequence). This CDR3 is CAWSGPRGGYTF. CDR3 bases: TGTGCCTGGAGTGGACCCAGGGGCGGCTACACCTTC.

The gene calls are TRBV25-1 and TRBJ1-5, with no clear D. Germline V gene lookup returns CDR1 MGHDK and CDR2 SYGVNS. V dropped 2 bases and J dropped 5 bases, with 10 bases sitting between them. This CDR3 comprises 14 residues. Here the CDR3 DNA reads TGTGCCAGCAGTGAAAGCGGGCCCCATCAGCCCCAGCATTTT. Its protein product is CASSESGPHQPQHF.

This clone has just one count. The chain joins TRBV5-1 to TRBJ2-2; no clear D gene. There are 15 residues in the CDR3. The V gene's germline CDR1 is SGHRS and CDR2 YFSETQ. The V gene lost 6 bases and the J gene lost 0 bases, with 12 bases spanning the gap. Here the CDR3 DNA reads TGCGCCAGCACCTGGGTGGCAGCGAACACCGGGGAGCTGTTTTTT. It codes for CASTWVAANTGELFF.

The chain recombines TRBV28 with TRBJ2-1; 11 bases line up with TRBD2. J lost 7 bases, V lost 2 bases, and 13 bases had no gene match. The CDR3 is made up of 18 amino acids. The V gene's germline CDR1 is MDHEN and CDR2 SYDVKM. The DNA for the CDR3 is TGTGCCAGCAGTTTACGCCTAGGGACTAGCGGAGATGGGAATGAGCAGTTCTTC. This gives the protein CASSLRLGTSGDGNEQFF. Looking up the rest from reference TRBV28 and TRBJ2-1 gives the full variable domain: DVKVTQSSRYLVKRTGEKVFLECVQDMDHENMFWYRQDPGLGLRLIYFSYDVKMKEKGDIPEGYSVSREKKERFSLILESASTNQTSMYLCASSLRLGTSGDGNEQFFGPGTRLTVL.

In DNA form, the CDR3 reads TGTGCCAGCAGTTGGACCCCAACTAATGAAAAACTGTTTTTT. This codes for CASSWTPTNEKLFF. The V and J genes are TRBV7-9 and TRBJ1-4, with D unclear. This CDR3 region has 14 residues. Germline V CDR1 and CDR2: SEHNR, FQNEAQ (reference sequence). V gave up 6 bases and J gave up 0 bases, with 8 bases separating them.

The rearrangement uses TRBV2 and TRBJ2-3, with D hard to call. Trimming removed 6 bases at V and 0 bases at J, with 10 bases between. The CDR3 contains 14 residues. CDR1 is SNHLY, CDR2 FYNNEI, per germline. CDR3 coding DNA: TGTGCCAGCAGCGAAAAATGGAGCACAGATACGCAGTATTTT. Protein: CASSEKWSTDTQYF.

This chain uses TRBV1 with TRBJ1-2; whether TRBD1, the table's D call, matches the DNA was not checked. TRBV1 is a documented pseudogene. This CDR3 has 13 residues. The CDR3: CTSQTHRGVGSTF. CDR3 DNA sequence: TGCACCAGCCAAACGCACAGGGGGGTGGGCAGCACCTTC.

This clone has a single count. The gene calls are TRBV5-4 and TRBJ2-3, with 13 positions matching TRBD2. Germline assignment: CDR1 SGHNT and CDR2 YYREEE (reference sequence). V dropped 4 bases and J dropped 5; count of bases not matched to a gene: 4. The CDR3 is 15 residues long. The CDR3 region is CASSRTSGSEDTQYF. In nucleotides, the CDR3 is TGTGCCAGCAGCAGGACTAGCGGGAGTGAAGATACGCAGTATTTT.

This clone came up once. The chain combines TRBV27 with TRBJ1-5; D unclear. Between the trimmed V and J ends, which lost 3 bases and 7 bases, there was a span of 10 bases. The CDR3 runs 13 residues. CDR1 MNHEY and CDR2 SMNVEV come from the germline V gene (reference sequence). The CDR3: CASSFRVNQPQHF. The CDR3 DNA reads as TGTGCCAGCAGTTTCCGTGTCAACCAGCCCCAGCATTTT.

The chain recombines TRBV4-1 with TRBJ2-1; 7 bases line up with TRBD1. This CDR3 is 16 amino acids long. V shed 3 bases, J shed 3 bases, and the junction held 8 bases outside the gene matches. Germline V lookup: CDR1 MGHRA, CDR2 YSYEKL. CDR3 sequence: CASSHARGRGYNEQFF. Here the CDR3 DNA reads TGCGCCAGCAGCCATGCAAGGGGGCGCGGCTACAATGAGCAGTTCTTC.

The chain combines TRBV5-1 with TRBJ2-1, with 10 bases fitting TRBD2. Losses at the gene ends were 4 bases for V and 5 bases for J; bases not matched to a gene: 9. CDR3 length equals 16 residues. Germline V CDR1 and CDR2: SGHRS, YFSETQ. The chain's CDR3 is CASSQNPAGGNNEQFF. Here the CDR3 DNA reads TGCGCCAGCAGCCAAAACCCAGCGGGAGGGAACAATGAGCAGTTCTTC.

The V call is TRBV7-3, the J call TRBJ2-1; possible D gene TRBD2, 5 bases. This CDR3 is 13 amino acids long. Trimming removed 6 bases from V and 4 bases from J, with 10 bases in between. Germline V gives CDR1 SGHTA, CDR2 FQGTGA. In DNA form, the CDR3 reads TGTGCCAGCAGTGAGGGCCTATACAATGAGCAGTTCTTC. Translation: CASSEGLYNEQFF.

This clone is a singleton in its sample. The chain couples TRBV6-1 to TRBJ2-7, with D possibly called TRBD1 or TRBD2 (5 bases each). The CDR3 covers 15 residues. Trimming took off 6 bases at V and 1 base at J, with 16 bases between the two ends. Germline-derived CDR1 and CDR2 are MNHNS and SASEGT. Written as DNA, the CDR3 is TGTGCCAGCAGATCCACGGGGCGTGCTTCCTACGAGCAGTACTTC. Its protein product is CASRSTGRASYEQYF.

A single count supports this clone. The chain uses TRBV7-2 and TRBJ1-5; no clear D. The CDR3 spans 15 residues. V lost 5 bases and J 2 bases, leaving 13 bases between the germline ends. CDR1 SGHTA and CDR2 FQGNSA come from the germline V gene. The CDR3 region has the DNA TGTGCCAGCAGCCCGGACTGGGGAGGCAATCAGCCCCAGCATTTT. Translation: CASSPDWGGNQPQHF.

This clone has only one observation. At the DNA level, this CDR3 is encoded by other sequences in the same sample as well. This chain connects TRBV19 to TRBJ2-1; D remains ambiguous. V was shortened by 3 bases and J by 1 base, with 10 bases between the two germline ends. This CDR3 spans 15 amino acids. Germline V CDR1 and CDR2: LNHDA, SQIVND (reference sequence). CDR3 amino acids: CASSISSLSYNEQFF. In nucleotides, the CDR3 is TGTGCCAGTAGTATCTCTAGTTTATCCTACAATGAGCAGTTCTTC.

The chain employs TRBV11-2 and TRBJ1-2; tentatively, D is TRBD1 (6 bases). From germline, CDR1 is SGHAT and CDR2 FQNNGV. Trimming shortened V by 5 bases and J by 4 bases, and 17 bases separated the two germline ends. The CDR3 runs 15 residues. In DNA, the CDR3 is TGTGCCAGCAGCCTTGGACAGCAACTCCCCTATGGCTACACCTTC. Translated: CASSLGQQLPYGYTF.

The V gene is TRBV9, the J gene TRBJ1-2, with D unclear. The germline gives CDR1 SGDLS, CDR2 YYNGEE. The ends were cut back, 4 bases at V and 6 bases at J, with 19 bases in the middle. The CDR3 runs to 15 residues. This CDR3 reads CASSPTRQPIDGYTF. The CDR3 DNA follows: TGTGCCAGCAGCCCCACCCGGCAGCCCATCGATGGCTACACCTTC.

The gene calls are TRBV5-1 and TRBJ1-4, with TRBD1 identical over 7 bases. Losses at the gene ends were 2 bases for V and 5 bases for J; bases not matched to a gene: 6. CDR3 length: 15 residues. Germline CDR1 and CDR2: SGHRS and YFSETQ. The CDR3: CASSFLGQLNEKLFF. In DNA form, the CDR3 reads TGCGCCAGCAGCTTCCTGGGACAGCTAAATGAAAAACTGTTTTTT.

The V call is TRBV5-1, the J call TRBJ2-5; weak D call: TRBD2 (6 bases). The V end lost 4 bases, the J end lost 1 base, and 14 bases lay between the germline ends. The germline CDR1 and CDR2 sequences are SGHRS and YFSETQ. The length of the CDR3 is 15 residues. The CDR3 reads CASSAAPGLQETQYF. In nucleotides, the CDR3 is TGCGCCAGCAGCGCGGCTCCGGGACTCCAAGAGACCCAGTACTTC.

This chain links TRBV7-8 with TRBJ2-1; 8 positions agree with TRBD2. J was trimmed by 4 bases and V by 1 base; bases with no gene match: 9. The germline gives CDR1 SGHVS, CDR2 FQNEAQ. The CDR3 has 17 residues. This CDR3 is CASSLEGASGLYNEQFF. In nucleotides, the CDR3 is TGTGCCAGCAGCTTAGAAGGGGCTAGCGGGCTATACAATGAGCAGTTCTTC.

This clone was recorded only once. CDR3 sequence reads: CATRLAGTNEQFF. The CDR3 coding sequence is TGTGCCACTCGACTAGCGGGAACTAATGAGCAGTTCTTC. The chain uses TRBV27 and TRBJ2-1; 11 bases are a match to TRBD2. Trimming cost V 10 bases and J 7 bases; bases outside gene matches: 6. CDR1 is MNHEY and CDR2 is SMNVEV in the germline V gene (reference sequence). This CDR3 region has 13 residues.

Details on this clone: This CDR3 is also generated by other DNA sequences in the sample. The chain recombines TRBV6-5 with TRBJ2-7; 7 positions match TRBD2. This CDR3 has 13 amino acids. V gave up 6 bases and J gave up 2 bases; unmatched junction bases: 4. Per the germline V gene, CDR1 is MNHEY and CDR2 is SVGAGI. CDR3 loop: CASSRGSPYEQYF. DNA for the CDR3: TGTGCCAGCAGCCGCGGGAGCCCCTACGAGCAGTACTTC.

The rearrangement uses TRBV5-1 and TRBJ2-3; D might be TRBD1 (6 bases). Deletions cut 7 bases from V and 0 bases from J, with 12 bases between. Germline V gene data show CDR1 as SGHRS and CDR2 as YFSETQ. The CDR3 runs to 14 residues. The CDR3: CASGGQSSTDTQYF. For the CDR3, the DNA is TGCGCCAGCGGGGGACAATCTAGCACAGATACGCAGTATTTT.

The V and J genes are TRBV28 and TRBJ1-1; no clear D gene. The germline V and J ends were trimmed by 1 base and 3 bases, with 12 bases remaining between them. Germline V gene sequence: CDR1 MDHEN, CDR2 SYDVKM. This CDR3 has 15 amino acids. CDR3 amino acids: CASSLFPRSDTEAFF. In DNA form, the CDR3 reads TGTGCCAGCAGTTTATTCCCTCGTTCGGACACTGAAGCTTTCTTT.

The table lists this clone with a count of one. V usage is TRBV5-1 and J usage is TRBJ1-4; D remains unclear. This CDR3 contains 13 residues. V lost 4 bases, J lost 0 bases, and 4 bases lay in between. The germline V gene encodes CDR1 SGHRS and CDR2 YFSETQ. In DNA form, the CDR3 reads TGCGCCAGCAGCGGTGCAACTAATGAAAAACTGTTTTTT. It is translated as CASSGATNEKLFF.

V is TRBV5-6 and J is TRBJ2-7; 10 nucleotides agree with TRBD1. Germline-derived CDR1 and CDR2 are SGHDT and YYEEEE. J was trimmed by 0 bases and V by 0 bases; bases with no gene match: 3. The CDR3 totals 16 residues. In DNA form, the CDR3 reads TGTGCCAGCAGCTTGGGATGGACAGGGGGCTCCTACGAGCAGTACTTC. Translation gives CASSLGWTGGSYEQYF.

The chain couples TRBV9 to TRBJ2-7; D possibly corresponds to TRBD2 (6 bases). V lost 0 bases and J 5 bases, leaving 18 bases between the germline ends. The CDR3 totals 16 residues. Germline V CDR1 and CDR2: SGDLS, YYNGEE. CDR3 DNA sequence: TGTGCCAGCAGCGTAGGTGGCGGGAACTCTCCCCACGAGCAGTACTTC. Translating gives CASSVGGGNSPHEQYF.